The present T cell receptor beta chain was sequenced within a study of cytomegalovirus exposure and HLA in healthy donors. The CDR3 is 13 amino acids. The ends were cut back, 4 bases at V and 4 bases at J, with 11 bases in the middle. Germline values: CDR1 SGHKS, CDR2 YYEKEE (reference sequence). 60 Vbeta and 13 Jbeta primers were used in PCR. Using immunoSEQ multiplex PCR, the repertoire was profiled, and TCRdb retains in-frame clones only, with some absent. This table lists 150,000 to 200,000 clones. Sequenced input: PBMCs. This TCR came from a man in his thirties or forties in good health and CMV-seronegative. The chain links TRBV5-5 to TRBJ1-1; D is uncertain. CDR3 nucleotide sequence: TGTGCCAGCAGCCGGGTCGGAGGCACTGAAGCTTTCTTT. This codes for CASSRVGGTEAFF.